This T cell receptor beta chain was sequenced during a study of tumour-infiltrating T cells in Burkitt lymphoma. Study as a whole: Repertoire clonality predicted overall and progression-free survival.

The V gene's germline CDR1 is SGHDT and CDR2 YYEEEE. This CDR3 has 14 residues. The V gene lost 0 bases and the J gene lost 0 bases, with 7 bases spanning the gap. The protocol was immunoSEQ multiplex PCR, while the TCRdb copy is restricted to in-frame clones and leaves out a portion. The sample consists of some 15,000 clones, around four fifths of them appearing once. The source of this sequence is a human donor with diffuse large B-cell lymphoma. This chain links TRBV5-6 with TRBJ2-7; D remains unclear. Specimen: tumor tissue. CDR3 sequence reads: CASSLALVSYEQYF. CDR3 DNA: TGTGCCAGCAGCTTGGCCTTGGTCTCCTACGAGCAGTACTTC.